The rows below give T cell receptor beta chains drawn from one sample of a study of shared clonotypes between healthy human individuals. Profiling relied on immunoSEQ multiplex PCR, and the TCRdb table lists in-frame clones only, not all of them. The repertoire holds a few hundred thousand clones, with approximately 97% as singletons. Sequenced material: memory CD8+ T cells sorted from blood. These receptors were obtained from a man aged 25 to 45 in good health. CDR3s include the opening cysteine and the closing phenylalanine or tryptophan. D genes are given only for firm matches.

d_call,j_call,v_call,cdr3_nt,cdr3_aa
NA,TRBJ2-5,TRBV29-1,TGCAGCGTTGATGGAGGACAGATCCAAGAGACCCAGTACTTC,CSVDGGQIQETQYF
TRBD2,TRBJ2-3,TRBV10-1,TGCGCCAGCAGCGCGACTAGCCGAATCGATACGCAGTATTTT,CASSATSRIDTQYF
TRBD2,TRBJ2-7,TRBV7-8,TGTGCCAGCAGCTTAGTTACCGGGACTAGCTCCTACGAGCAGTACTTC,CASSLVTGTSSYEQYF
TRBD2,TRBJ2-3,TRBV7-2,TGTGCCAGCAACATCCTAGCGGGAGCTGGGACAGATACGCAGTATTTT,CASNILAGAGTDTQYF
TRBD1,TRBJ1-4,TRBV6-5,TGTGCCAGCAGTCCGGGACAGGTTAATGAAAAACTGTTTTTT,CASSPGQVNEKLFF
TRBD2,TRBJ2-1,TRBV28,TGTGCCAGCAGTTCTGGACTAGCGGGAAACAATGAGCAGTTCTTC,CASSSGLAGNNEQFF
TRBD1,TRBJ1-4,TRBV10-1,TGCGCCAGCAGCATCCCCCAGACAGGGTTGCGGGAAAAACTGTTTTTT,CASSIPQTGLREKLFF
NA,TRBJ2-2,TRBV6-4,TGTGCCAGCAGGGTCACGGGGGATACCGGGGAGCTGTTTTTT,CASRVTGDTGELFF
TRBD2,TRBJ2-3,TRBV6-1,TGTGCCAGCAGTGTAGCGGGAGGGCCAGATACGCAGTATTTT,CASSVAGGPDTQYF
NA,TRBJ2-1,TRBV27,TGTGCCAGCAGTACGATGACCCGGAGGAAGGGACATGAGCAGTTCTTC,CASSTMTRRKGHEQFF
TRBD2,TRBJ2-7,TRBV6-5,TGTGCCAGCAGTTACTCTAGCGGGAGGCTCTACGAGCAGTACTTC,CASSYSSGRLYEQYF